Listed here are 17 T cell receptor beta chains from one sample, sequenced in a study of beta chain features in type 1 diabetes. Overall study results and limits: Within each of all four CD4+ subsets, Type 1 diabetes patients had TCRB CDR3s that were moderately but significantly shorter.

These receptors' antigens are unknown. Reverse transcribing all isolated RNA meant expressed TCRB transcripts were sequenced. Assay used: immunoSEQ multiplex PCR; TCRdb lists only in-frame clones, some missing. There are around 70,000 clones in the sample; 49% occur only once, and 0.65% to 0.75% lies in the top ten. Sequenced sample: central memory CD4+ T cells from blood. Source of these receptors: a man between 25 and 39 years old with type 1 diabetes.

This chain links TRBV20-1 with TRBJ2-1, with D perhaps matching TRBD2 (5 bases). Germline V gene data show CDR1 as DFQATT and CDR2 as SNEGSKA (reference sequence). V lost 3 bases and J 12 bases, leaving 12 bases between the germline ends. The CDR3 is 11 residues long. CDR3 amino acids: CSAREAAGQFF. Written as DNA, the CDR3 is TGCAGTGCTAGGGAGGCAGCCGGGCAGTTCTTC.

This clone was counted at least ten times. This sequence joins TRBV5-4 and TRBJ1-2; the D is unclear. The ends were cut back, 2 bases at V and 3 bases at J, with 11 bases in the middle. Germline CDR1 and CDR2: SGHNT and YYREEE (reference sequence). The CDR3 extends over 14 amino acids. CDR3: CASSFSGLDYGYTF. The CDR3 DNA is TGTGCCAGCAGCTTTTCAGGACTCGACTATGGCTACACCTTC.

For the CDR3, the DNA is TGCGCCAGCAGCTGGGGTACAGGGCCCCGGCAGTGGCCCGGGGACACCGGGGAGCTGTTTTTT. It translates to CASSWGTGPRQWPGDTGELFF. The chain recombines TRBV5-1 with TRBJ2-2, with TRBD1 as a possible D gene (6 bases). Germline V gene sequence: CDR1 SGHRS, CDR2 YFSETQ. V was shortened by 3 bases and J by 3 bases, with 30 bases between the two germline ends. The CDR3 length is 21 residues.

CDR3 DNA sequence: TGTGCCAGCAGCCAAGATCGGGGGGGGCATTCACCCCTCCACTTT. The encoded protein is CASSQDRGGHSPLHF. The chain couples TRBV14 to TRBJ1-6, with a weak D call TRBD1 (6 bases). V shed 0 bases and J shed 8 bases, with 11 bases lying between them. Germline CDR1 reads SGHDN; CDR2 reads FVKESK. This CDR3 contains 15 residues.

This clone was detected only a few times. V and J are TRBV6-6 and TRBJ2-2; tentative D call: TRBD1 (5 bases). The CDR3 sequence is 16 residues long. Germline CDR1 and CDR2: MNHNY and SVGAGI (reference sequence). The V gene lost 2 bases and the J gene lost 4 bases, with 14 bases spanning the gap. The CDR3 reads CASSYPREIGTGELFF. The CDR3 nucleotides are TGTGCCAGCAGTTACCCCAGGGAAATTGGCACCGGGGAGCTGTTTTTT.

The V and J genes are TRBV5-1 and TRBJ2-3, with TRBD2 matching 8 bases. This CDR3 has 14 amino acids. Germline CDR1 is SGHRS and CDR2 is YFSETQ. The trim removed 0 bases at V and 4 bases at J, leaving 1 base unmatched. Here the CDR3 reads CASSLGGGSDTQYF. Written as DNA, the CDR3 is TGCGCCAGCAGCTTGGGCGGGGGGTCAGATACGCAGTATTTT.

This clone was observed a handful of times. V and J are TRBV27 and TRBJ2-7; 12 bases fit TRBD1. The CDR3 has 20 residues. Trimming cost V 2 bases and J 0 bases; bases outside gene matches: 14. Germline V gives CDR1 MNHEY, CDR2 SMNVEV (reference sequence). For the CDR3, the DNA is TGTGCCAGCAGTTTAAGAGGTCCGGGACAGGGGGCTAGGAGCTCCTACGAGCAGTACTTC. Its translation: CASSLRGPGQGARSSYEQYF.

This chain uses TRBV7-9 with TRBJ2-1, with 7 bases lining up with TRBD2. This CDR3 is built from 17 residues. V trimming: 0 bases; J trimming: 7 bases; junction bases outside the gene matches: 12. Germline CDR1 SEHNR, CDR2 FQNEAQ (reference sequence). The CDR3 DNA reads TGTGCCAGCAGCTTAGCTCTACTCACCATCGGGGGGAATGAGCAGTTCTTC. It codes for CASSLALLTIGGNEQFF.

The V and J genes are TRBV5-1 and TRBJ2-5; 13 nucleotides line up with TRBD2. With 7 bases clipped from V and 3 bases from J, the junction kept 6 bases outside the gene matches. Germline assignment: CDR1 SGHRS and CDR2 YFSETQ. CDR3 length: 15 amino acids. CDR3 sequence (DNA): TGCGCCAGCTATACTAGCGGGGGGGCGGAAGAGACCCAGTACTTC. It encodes CASYTSGGAEETQYF. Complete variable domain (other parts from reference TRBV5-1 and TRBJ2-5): KAGVTQTPRYLIKTRGQQVTLSCSPISGHRSVSWYQQTPGQGLQFLFEYFSETQRNKGNFPGRFSGRQFSNSRSEMNVSTLELGDSALYLCASYTSGGAEETQYFGPGTRLLVL.

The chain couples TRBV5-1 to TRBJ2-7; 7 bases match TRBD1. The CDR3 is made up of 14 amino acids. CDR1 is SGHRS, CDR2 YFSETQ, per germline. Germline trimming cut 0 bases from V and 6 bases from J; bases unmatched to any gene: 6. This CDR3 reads CASSLADRASEQYF. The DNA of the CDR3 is TGCGCCAGCAGCTTGGCCGACAGGGCTAGCGAGCAGTACTTC.

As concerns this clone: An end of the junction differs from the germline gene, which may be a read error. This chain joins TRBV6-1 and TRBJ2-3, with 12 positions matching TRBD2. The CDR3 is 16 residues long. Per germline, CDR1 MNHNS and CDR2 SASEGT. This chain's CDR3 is CASTELAGGRTDTQYF. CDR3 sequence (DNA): TGTGCCAGCACTGAACTAGCGGGGGGCCGCACAGATACGCAGTATTTT.

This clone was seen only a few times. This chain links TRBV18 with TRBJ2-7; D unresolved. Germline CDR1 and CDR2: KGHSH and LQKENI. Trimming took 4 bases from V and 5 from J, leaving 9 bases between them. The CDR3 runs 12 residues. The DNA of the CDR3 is TGTGCCAGCTCACGAGACATGAACGAGCAGTACTTC. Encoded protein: CASSRDMNEQYF.

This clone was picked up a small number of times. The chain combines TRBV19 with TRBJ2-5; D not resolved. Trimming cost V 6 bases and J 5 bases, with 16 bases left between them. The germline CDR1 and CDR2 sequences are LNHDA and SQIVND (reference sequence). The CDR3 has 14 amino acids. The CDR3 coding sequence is TGTGCCAGTAGCCCTATCGGTAGGCGGGAGACCCAGTACTTC. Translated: CASSPIGRRETQYF.

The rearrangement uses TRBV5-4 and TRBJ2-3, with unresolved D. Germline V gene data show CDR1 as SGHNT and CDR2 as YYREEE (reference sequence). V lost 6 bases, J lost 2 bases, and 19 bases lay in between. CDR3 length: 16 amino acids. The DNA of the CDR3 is TGTGCCAGCACCCCGACGAAGACTGGCGCCACAGATACGCAGTATTTT. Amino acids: CASTPTKTGATDTQYF.

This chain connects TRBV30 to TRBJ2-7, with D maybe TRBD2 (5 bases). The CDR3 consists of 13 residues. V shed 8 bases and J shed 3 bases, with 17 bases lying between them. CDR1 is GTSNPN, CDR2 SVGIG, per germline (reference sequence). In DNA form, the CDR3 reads TGTGCCGGGAAAAGCGGACCTCACTACGAGCAGTACTTC. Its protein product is CAGKSGPHYEQYF.

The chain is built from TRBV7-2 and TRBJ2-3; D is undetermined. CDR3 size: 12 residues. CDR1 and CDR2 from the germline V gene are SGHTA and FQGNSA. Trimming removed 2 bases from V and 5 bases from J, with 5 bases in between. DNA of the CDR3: TGTGCCAGCAGCTTAAACGGAGATACGCAGTATTTT. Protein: CASSLNGDTQYF.

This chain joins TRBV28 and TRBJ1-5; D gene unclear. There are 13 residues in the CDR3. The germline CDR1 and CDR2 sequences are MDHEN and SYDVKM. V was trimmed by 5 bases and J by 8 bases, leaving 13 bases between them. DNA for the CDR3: TGTGCCAGCAGTCCCGGTACCGCGGAGCCCCAGCATTTT. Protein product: CASSPGTAEPQHF. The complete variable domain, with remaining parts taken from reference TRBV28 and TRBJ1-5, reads DVKVTQSSRYLVKRTGEKVFLECVQDMDHENMFWYRQDPGLGLRLIYFSYDVKMKEKGDIPEGYSVSREKKERFSLILESASTNQTSMYLCASSPGTAEPQHFGDGTRLSIL.